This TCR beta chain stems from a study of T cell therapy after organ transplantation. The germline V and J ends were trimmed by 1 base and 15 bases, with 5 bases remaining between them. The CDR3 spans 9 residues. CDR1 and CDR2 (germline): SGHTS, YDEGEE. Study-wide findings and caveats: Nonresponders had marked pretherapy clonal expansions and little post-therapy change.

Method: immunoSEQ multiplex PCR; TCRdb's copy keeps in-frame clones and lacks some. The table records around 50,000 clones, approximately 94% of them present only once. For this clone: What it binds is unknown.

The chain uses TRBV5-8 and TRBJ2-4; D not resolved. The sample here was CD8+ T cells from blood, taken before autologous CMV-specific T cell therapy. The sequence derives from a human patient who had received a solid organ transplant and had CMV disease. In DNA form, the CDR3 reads TGTGCCAGCAGCTTGTTTCGGTACTTC. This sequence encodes CASSLFRYF.